The T cell receptor (beta chain) under discussion was sequenced for a study of vaccination and CD4 T cells after COVID-19. Findings and limits, study-wide: The rise in median SARS-CoV-2-reactive clonotypes, from around 19 to 38, was not significant.

Sequencing of the DNA from cultured CD4+ T cells was carried out with the Oncomine TCR Beta short-read assay. One entry per CDR3 protein, called by TCRdb with MiXCR from the PCR reads. This sample has about 15,000 distinct CDR3 sequences, with 39% found just once. For this clonotype: Its antigen is unidentified.

Germline V CDR1 and CDR2: MNHEY, SVGAGI. The CDR3 is 14 amino acids. Germline trimming cut 0 bases from V and 10 bases from J; bases unmatched to any gene: 8. The treatment denotes: approximately 9-day PBMC culture with coronavirus spike peptide pools or control peptides (ViraFEST assay). TCRs were sequenced by ViraFEST after antigen-specific T cells had been expanded with peptide pools. Negative selection recovered the CD4+ T cells once they had spent nine to ten days in culture. The sequence was obtained from a human donor who had recovered from COVID-19. The input for sequencing was CD4+ T cells from blood, cultured in vitro, taken before SARS-CoV-2 vaccination. The V call is TRBV6-5, the J call TRBJ1-2; 7 positions match TRBD1. The CDR3 protein is CASSYSGQGEVYTF. In DNA form, the CDR3 reads TGTGCCAGCAGTTACTCGGGGCAGGGGGAAGTCTACACCTTC.